This T cell receptor (beta chain) emerged from a study of regulatory T cells in long-lasting Graves disease. Study background: Over 5 years on antithyroid drugs plus positive TSH receptor antibodies marked Graves' disease as persistent.

Time point of the sample: persistent/refractory GD, antithyroid drugs over 5 years with positive TRAb. After RNA was extracted from PBMCs, the TCR library was made from it. Study conclusions and caveats: Favoring TRBV28, TRBJ1-2 and TRBJ2-5 was a feature seen in persistent disease. With a small sample size, accuracy may have been reduced.

The trim removed 4 bases at V and 5 bases at J, leaving 13 bases unmatched. The CDR3 spans 16 residues. To make TCR beta libraries, researchers used iRepertoire HTBI primers and Arm-PCR of CDR3 regions. Original processing notes: Samples revealed about 63 TRBV and 14 TRBJ segments. TCRdb itself ran the multiplex PCR reads through MiXCR, one entry per CDR3 protein. V and J calls and clone size were set by TCRdb, not the authors. Found here are roughly 400,000 distinct CDR3 sequences, around 20% of them singletons; the top ten hold around 21%. In its sample, this clonotype was seen many times. The antigen is not known.

The source is a female donor with Graves disease. This rearrangement joins TRBV12-3 or TRBV12-4 to TRBJ2-5, with 7 nucleotides matching TRBD2. Here the sequenced sample was peripheral blood mononuclear cells (PBMCs), taken when the disease was refractory, from a patient treated with antithyroid drugs. As DNA, the CDR3 is TGTGCCAGCAGTTGGGGGAGGGAGCCCCGGGGGGAGACCCAGTACTTC. Translating gives CASSWGREPRGETQYF.